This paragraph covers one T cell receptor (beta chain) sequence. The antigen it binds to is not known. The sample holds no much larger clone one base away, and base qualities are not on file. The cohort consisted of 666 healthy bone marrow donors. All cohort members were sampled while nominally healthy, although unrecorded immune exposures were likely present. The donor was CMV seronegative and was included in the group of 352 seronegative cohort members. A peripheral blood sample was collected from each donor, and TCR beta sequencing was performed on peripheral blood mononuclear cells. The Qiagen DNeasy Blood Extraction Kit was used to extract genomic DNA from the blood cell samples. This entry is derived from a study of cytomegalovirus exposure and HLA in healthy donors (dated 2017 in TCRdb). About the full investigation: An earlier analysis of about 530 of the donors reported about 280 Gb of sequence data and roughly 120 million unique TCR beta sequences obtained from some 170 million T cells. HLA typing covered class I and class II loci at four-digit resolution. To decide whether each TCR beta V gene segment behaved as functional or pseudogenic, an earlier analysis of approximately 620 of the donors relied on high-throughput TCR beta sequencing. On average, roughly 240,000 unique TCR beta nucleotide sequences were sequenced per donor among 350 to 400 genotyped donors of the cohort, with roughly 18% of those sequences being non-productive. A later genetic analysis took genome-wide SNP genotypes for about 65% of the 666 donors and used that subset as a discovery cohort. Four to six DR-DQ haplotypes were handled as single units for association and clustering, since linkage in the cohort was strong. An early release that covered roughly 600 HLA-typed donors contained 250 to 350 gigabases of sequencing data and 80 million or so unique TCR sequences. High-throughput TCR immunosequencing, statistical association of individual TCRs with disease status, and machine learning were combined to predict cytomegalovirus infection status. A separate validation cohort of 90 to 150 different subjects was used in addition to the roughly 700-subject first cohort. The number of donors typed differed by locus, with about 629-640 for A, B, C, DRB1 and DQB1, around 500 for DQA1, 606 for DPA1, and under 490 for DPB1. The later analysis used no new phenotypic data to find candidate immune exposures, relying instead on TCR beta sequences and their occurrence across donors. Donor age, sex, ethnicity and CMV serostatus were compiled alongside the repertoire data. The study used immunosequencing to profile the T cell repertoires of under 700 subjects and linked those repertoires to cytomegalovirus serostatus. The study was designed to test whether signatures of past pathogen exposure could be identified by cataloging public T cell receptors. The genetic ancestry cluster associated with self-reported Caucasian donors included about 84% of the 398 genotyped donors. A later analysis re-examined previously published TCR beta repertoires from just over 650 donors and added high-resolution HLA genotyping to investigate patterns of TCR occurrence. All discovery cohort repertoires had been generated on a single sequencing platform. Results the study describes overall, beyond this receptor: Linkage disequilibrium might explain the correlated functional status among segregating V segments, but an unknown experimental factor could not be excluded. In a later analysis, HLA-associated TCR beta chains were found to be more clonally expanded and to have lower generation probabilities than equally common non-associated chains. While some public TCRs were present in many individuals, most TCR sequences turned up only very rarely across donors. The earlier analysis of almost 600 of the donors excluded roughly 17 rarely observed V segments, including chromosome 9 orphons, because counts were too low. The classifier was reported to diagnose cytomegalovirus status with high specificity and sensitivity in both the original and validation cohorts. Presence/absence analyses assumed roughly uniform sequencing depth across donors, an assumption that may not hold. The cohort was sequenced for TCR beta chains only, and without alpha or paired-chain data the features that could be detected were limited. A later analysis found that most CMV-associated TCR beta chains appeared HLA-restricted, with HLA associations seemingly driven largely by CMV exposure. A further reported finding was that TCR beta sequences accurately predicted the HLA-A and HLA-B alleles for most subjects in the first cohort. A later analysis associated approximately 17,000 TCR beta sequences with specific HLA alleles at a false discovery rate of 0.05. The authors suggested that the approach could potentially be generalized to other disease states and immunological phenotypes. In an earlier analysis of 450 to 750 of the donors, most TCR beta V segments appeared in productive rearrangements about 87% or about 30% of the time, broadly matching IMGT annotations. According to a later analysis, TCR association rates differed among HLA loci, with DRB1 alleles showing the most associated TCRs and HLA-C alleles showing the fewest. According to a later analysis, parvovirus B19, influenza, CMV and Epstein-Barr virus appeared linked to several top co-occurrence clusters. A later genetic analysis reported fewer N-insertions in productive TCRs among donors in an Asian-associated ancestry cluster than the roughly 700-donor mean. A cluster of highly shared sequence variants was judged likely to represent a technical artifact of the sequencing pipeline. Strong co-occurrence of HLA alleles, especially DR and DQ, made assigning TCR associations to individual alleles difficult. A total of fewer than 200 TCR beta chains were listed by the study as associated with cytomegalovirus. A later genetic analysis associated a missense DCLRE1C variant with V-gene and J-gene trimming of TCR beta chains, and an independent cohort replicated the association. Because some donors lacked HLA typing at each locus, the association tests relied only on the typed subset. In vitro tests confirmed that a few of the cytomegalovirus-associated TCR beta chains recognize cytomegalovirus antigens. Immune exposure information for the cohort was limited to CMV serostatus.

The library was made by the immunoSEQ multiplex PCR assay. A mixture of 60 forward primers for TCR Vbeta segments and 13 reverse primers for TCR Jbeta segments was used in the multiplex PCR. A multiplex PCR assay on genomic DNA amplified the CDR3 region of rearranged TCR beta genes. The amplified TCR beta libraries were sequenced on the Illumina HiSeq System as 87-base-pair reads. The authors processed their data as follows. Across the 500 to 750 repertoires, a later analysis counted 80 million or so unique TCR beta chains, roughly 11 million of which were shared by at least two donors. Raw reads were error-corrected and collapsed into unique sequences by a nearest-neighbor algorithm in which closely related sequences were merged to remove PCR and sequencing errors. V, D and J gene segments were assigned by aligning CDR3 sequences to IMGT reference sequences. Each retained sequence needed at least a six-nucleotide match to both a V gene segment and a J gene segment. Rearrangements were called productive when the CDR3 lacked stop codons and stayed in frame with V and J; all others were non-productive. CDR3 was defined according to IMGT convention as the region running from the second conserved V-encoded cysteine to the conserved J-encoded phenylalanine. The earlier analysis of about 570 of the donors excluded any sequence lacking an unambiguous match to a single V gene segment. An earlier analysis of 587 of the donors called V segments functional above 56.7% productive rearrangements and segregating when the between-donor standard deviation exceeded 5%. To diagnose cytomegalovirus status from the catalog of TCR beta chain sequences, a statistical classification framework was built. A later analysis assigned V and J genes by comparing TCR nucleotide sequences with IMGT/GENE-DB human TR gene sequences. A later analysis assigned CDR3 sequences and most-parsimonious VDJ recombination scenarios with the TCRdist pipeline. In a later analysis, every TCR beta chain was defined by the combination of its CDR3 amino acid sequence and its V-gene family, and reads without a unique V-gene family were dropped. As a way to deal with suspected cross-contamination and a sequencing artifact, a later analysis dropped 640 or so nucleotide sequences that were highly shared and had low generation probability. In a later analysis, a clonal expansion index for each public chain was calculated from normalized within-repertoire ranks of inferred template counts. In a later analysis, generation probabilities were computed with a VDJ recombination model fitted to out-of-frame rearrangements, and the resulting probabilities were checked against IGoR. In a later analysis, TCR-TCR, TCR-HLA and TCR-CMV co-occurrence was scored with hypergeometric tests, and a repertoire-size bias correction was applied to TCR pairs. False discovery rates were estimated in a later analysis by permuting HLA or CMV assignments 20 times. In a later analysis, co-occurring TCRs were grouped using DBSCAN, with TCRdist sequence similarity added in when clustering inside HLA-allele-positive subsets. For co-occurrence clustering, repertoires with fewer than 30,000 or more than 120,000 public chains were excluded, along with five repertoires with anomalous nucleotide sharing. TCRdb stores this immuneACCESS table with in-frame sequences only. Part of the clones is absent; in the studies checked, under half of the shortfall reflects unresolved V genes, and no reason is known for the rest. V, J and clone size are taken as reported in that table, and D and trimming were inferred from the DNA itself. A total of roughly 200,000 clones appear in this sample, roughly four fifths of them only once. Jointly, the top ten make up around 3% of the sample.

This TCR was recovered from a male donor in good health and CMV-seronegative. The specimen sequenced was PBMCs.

CDR3 sequence: CASRFTPSGTGKETEAFF. The DNA is TGTGCAAGTCGCTTTACTCCCAGTGGGACAGGGAAAGAGACTGAAGCTTTCTTT. The rearrangement combines TRBV12-2 with TRBJ1-1; the table names TRBD1, a call not compared with the DNA. TRBV12-2 is a listed pseudogene. The CDR3, cysteine through phenylalanine, is 18 amino acids long. Only CDR3 DNA remains: 54 bases, in frame from the first base.